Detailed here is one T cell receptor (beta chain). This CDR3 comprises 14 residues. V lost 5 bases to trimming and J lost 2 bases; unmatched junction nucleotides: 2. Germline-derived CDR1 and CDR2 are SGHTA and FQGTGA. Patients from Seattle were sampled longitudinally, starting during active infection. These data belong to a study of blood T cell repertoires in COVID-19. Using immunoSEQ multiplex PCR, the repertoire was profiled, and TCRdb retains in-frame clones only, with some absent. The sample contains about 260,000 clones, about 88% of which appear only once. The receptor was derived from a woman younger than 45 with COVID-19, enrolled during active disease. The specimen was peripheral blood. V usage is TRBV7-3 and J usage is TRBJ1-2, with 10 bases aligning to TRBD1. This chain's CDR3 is CASSPTGGNYGYTF. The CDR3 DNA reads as TGTGCCAGCAGCCCGACAGGGGGCAACTATGGCTACACCTTC.